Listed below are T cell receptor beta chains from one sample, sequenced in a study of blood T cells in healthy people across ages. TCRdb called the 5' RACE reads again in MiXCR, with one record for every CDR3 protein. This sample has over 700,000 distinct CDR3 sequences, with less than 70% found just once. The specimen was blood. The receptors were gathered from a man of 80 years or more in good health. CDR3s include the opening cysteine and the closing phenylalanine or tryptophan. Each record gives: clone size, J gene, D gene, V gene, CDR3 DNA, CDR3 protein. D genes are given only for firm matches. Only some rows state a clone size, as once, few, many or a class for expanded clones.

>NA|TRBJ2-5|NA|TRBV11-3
TGTGCCAGCAGCGCCACTAGCCTAGAGACCCAGTACTTT
CASSATSLETQYF
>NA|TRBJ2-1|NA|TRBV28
TGTGCCAGCAGTTTAGGTACAGGCCCAAGGTCCTACAATGAGCAGTTCTTC
CASSLGTGPRSYNEQFF
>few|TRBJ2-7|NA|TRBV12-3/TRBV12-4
TGTGCCAGCAGTTTAGCGATTTCCGAGCAGTACTTC
CASSLAISEQYF
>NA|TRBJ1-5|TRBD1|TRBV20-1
TGCAGTGCTTATGTGGCCGACAGGGGCCGACATAGCAATCAGCCCCAGCATTTT
CSAYVADRGRHSNQPQHF
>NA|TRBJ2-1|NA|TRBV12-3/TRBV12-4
TGTGCCAGCACTGTAACGGGGAGCTCCTACAATGAGCAGTTCTTC
CASTVTGSSYNEQFF
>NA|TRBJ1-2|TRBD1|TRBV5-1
TGCGCCAGCAGCGTGGGACAGGATTTTTATGGCTACACCTTC
CASSVGQDFYGYTF
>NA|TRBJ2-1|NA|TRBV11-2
TGTGCCAGCACCAAAGTCAGGTCCTACAATGAGCAGTTCTTC
CASTKVRSYNEQFF
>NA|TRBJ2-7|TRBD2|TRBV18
TGTGCCAGCTCACCACTACGACTAGCGGGAGGTGCCTACGAGCAGTACTTC
CASSPLRLAGGAYEQYF
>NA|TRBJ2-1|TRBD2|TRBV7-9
TGTGCCAGCAGCCCTAGTAGTAGCGGGAGGGATGAGCAGTTCTTC
CASSPSSSGRDEQFF
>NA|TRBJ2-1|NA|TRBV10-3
TGTGCCATCAGTATAGCGGCCTCCTACAATGAGCAGTTCTTC
CAISIAASYNEQFF
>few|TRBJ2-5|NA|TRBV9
TGTGCCACCGGTCCGGGACAACTAACCAATGTGCAGTACTTC
CATGPGQLTNVQYF
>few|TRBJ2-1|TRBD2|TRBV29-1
TGCAGCGTTGAAGCCGTACTAGCGGATACCTACAATGAGCAGTTCTTC
CSVEAVLADTYNEQFF
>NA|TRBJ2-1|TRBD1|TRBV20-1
TGCAGTGCTATAACACAGGGGAAAGGGGAGACCCAGTTCTTC
CSAITQGKGETQFF
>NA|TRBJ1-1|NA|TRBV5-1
TGCGCCAGCAGCTTAAAGGAGGGAACTGAAGCTTTCTTT
CASSLKEGTEAFF
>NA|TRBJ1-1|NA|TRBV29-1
TGCAGCGTTGACGGGAACACTGAAGCTTTCTTT
CSVDGNTEAFF
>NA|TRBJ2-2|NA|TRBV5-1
TGCGCCAGCAGCCCACAGGGCTATGGCGGGGAGCTGTTTTTT
CASSPQGYGGELFF
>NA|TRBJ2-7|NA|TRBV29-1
TGCAGCGTATGGGGATCCTACGAGCAGTACTTC
CSVWGSYEQYF
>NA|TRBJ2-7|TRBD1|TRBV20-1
TGCAGTGCTCGGTGGGGACAGGGAAGTTCCTACGAGCAGTACTTC
CSARWGQGSSYEQYF
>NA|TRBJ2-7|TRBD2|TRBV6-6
TGTGCCACCCGGGATGACAGCGGGATTAACGAGCAGTACTTC
CATRDDSGINEQYF
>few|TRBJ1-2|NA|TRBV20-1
TGCAGTGCTAGTAAAAGACAGGCCTATAACTATGGCTACACCTTC
CSASKRQAYNYGYTF
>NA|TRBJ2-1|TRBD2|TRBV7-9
TGTGCCAGCAGCCCCAAGACTAGCCGGTCCTACAATGAGCAGTTCTTC
CASSPKTSRSYNEQFF
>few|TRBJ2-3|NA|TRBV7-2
TGTGCCAGCAGCCTGACCCACCTGAGGGACGCGTATTTT
CASSLTHLRDAYF
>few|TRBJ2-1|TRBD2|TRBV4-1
TGCGCCAGCAGCCAAGAGGCGGGAGTGGCTGAGCAGTTCTTC
CASSQEAGVAEQFF
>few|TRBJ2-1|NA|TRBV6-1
TGTGCCAGTAGGGCGGGTCGCCATGAGCAGTTCTTC
CASRAGRHEQFF
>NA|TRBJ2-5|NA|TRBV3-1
TGTGCCAGCAGCCAAGGAACCACGCGAGAGACCCAGTACTTC
CASSQGTTRETQYF
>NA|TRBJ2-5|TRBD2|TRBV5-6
TGTGCCAGCAGCTTGGTAGGGGTAGCGGGGGAAGAGACCCAGTACTTC
CASSLVGVAGEETQYF
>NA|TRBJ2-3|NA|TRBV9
TGTGCCAGCAGCCCCACAGGCGCCCAGGATACGCAGTATTTT
CASSPTGAQDTQYF
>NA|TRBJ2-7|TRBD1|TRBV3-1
TGTGCCAGCAGCCAAGACAGGGGGCTACCGCCCTACGAGCAGTACTTC
CASSQDRGLPPYEQYF
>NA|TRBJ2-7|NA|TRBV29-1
TGCAGCGTTGAATTTCCGGTGAGCTCCTACGAGCAGTACTTC
CSVEFPVSSYEQYF
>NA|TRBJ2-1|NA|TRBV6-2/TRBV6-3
TGTGCCAGCAGTTACTCTCCCGGAGGGCTCTACAATGAGCAGTTCTTC
CASSYSPGGLYNEQFF
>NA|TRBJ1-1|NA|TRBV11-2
TGTGCCAGCAGCTTAGGGGCCGGGACAAATAGTGAAGCTTTCTTT
CASSLGAGTNSEAFF
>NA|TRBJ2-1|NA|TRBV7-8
TGTGCCAGCAGCTTAGAGGTGCAGGAGGTAACCTACAATGAGCAGTTCTTC
CASSLEVQEVTYNEQFF
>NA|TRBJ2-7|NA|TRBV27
TGTGCCAGCAGTTTTGGTGGGGTACCGAGCTCCTACGAGCAGTACTTC
CASSFGGVPSSYEQYF
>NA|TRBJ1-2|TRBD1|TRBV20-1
TGCAGTGCTACTAACAGAGGGGGCGATGGCTACACCTTC
CSATNRGGDGYTF
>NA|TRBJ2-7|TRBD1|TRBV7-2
TGTGCCAGCAGCATGGACAGGGGCTCCTACAATGAGCAGTACTTC
CASSMDRGSYNEQYF
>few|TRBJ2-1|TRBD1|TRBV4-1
TGCGCCAGCAGCCAGGGACAGGCGACCTACAATGAGCAGTTCTTC
CASSQGQATYNEQFF
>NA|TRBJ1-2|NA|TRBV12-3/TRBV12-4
TGTGCCAGCAGCCCTGCCGCCCGAAACTATGGCTACACCTTC
CASSPAARNYGYTF
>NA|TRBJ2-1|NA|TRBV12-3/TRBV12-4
TGTGCCAGCAGCCGCGACTCGGGGACATACAATGAGCAGTTCTTC
CASSRDSGTYNEQFF
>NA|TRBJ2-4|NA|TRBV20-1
TGCAGTGCTAGAGATCGGGAAGACATTCAGTACTTC
CSARDREDIQYF
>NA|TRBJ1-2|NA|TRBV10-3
TGTGCCATCAGTGAGGACTATGGCTACACCTTC
CAISEDYGYTF
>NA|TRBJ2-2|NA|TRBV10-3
TGTGCCACCGGACCGGGACAAGGGGTCGGGGAGCTGTTTTTT
CATGPGQGVGELFF
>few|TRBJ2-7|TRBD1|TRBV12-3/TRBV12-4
TGTGCCAGCAGACTGGACAGGACCTACGAGCAGTACTTC
CASRLDRTYEQYF
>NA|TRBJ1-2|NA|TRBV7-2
TGTGCCAGCAGCTTTCCGACTTATGGCTACACCTTC
CASSFPTYGYTF
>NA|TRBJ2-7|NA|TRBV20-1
TGCAGTGCTACCCCCGGTTGGAGTACCTACGAGCAGTACTTC
CSATPGWSTYEQYF
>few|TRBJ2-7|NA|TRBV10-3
TGTGCCATCGGGGGTTCCTACGAGCAGTACTTC
CAIGGSYEQYF
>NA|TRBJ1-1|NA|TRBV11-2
TGTGCCAGCAGCTCAAACAGGGTCGCCACTGAAGCTTTCTTT
CASSSNRVATEAFF
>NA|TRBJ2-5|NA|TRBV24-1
TGTGCCACCAGTTCGCGCAGGGGAAAGTACCAAGAGACCCAGTACTTC
CATSSRRGKYQETQYF
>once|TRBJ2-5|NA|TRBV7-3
TGTGCCAGCAGCGTACGCTGGGGGCCAGAGACCCAGTACTTC
CASSVRWGPETQYF
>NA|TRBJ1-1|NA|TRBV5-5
TGTGCCAGCAGCTTGCCCCCAACTCCGGGAACTGAAGCTTTCTTT
CASSLPPTPGTEAFF
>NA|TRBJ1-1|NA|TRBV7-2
TGTGCCAGCAGCTTAACCCAGGGGAACACTGAAGCTTTCTTT
CASSLTQGNTEAFF
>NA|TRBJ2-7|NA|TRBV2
TGTGCCAGCAGGTTCCAGGACTCTTCCTACGAGCAGTACTTC
CASRFQDSSYEQYF